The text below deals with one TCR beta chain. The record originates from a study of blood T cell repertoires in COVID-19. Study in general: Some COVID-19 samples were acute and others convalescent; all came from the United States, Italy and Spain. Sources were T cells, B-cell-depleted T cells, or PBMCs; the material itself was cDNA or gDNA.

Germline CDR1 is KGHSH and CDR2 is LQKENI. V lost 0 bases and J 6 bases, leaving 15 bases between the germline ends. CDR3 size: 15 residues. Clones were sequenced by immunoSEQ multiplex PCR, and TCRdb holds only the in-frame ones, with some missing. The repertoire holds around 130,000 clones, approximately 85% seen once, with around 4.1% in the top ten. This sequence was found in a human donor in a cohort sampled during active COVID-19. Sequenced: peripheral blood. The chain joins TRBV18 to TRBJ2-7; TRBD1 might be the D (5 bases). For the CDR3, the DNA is TGTGCCAGCTCACCACCGCTTCAGGGTCCCGCCGAGCAGTACGTC. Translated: CASSPPLQGPAEQYV.